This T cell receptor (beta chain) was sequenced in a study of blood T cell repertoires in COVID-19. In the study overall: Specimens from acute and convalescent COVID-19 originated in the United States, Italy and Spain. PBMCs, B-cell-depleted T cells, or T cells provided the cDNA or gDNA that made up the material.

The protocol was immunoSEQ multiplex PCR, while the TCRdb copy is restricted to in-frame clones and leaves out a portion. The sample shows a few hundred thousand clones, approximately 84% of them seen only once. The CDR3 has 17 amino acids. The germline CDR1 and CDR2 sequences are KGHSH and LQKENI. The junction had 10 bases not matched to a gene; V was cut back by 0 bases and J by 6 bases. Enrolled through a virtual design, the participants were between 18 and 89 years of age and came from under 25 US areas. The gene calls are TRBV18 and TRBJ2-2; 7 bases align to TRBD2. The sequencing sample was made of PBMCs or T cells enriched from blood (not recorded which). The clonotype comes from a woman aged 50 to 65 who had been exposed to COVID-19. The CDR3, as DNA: TGTGCCAGCTCACCACCGTCGGGGGGTGCCCGGGCCGGGGAGCTGTTTTTT. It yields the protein CASSPPSGGARAGELFF.